This TCR beta chain was found in a study of a mutant IDH1 vaccine in newly diagnosed glioma. Study-level background: Treated patients showed a male proportion of approximately 62%, a female proportion of about 40%, and a mean age of about 41 years. Prior therapy was radiotherapy, temozolomide, or both; most received both.

In regard to this clone: Its specificity is not known.

Sample time point: week 35, safety follow-up. Each dose of the vaccine consisted of 300 ug of mutant IDH1 20-mer peptide, with topical imiquimod. TCRdb's table, derived via immunoSEQ multiplex PCR, lists solely in-frame clones and lacks some. The sample has tens of thousands of clones, about 73% seen once; the top ten hold around 4.5%. The TCR originated in a man in his fifties with glioma. Sequencing used PBMCs, obtained from a glioma patient whose treatment included an IDH1 peptide vaccine.

CDR3 loop: CASSQDRQGGHEQYF. The DNA for the CDR3 is TGCGCCAGCAGCCAAGACCGGCAGGGGGGACACGAGCAGTACTTC. The chain joins TRBV4-3 to TRBJ2-7; tentative D call: TRBD1 (7 bases). This CDR3 is built from 15 residues. CDR1 and CDR2 (germline): LGHNA, YSLEER. Deletions cut 0 bases from V and 5 bases from J, with 14 bases between.